This T cell receptor (beta chain) was observed in a study of shared clonotypes between healthy human individuals. CDR3 length equals 14 residues. Germline CDR1 MNHNS, CDR2 SASEGT. V lost 6 bases to trimming and J lost 2 bases, with 14 bases between them. TCRdb keeps only in-frame clones here, not all; method: immunoSEQ multiplex PCR. The table lists 2,100,000 or so clones, nearly 97% of them singletons. The chain has TRBV6-1 and TRBJ2-7, with D possibly being TRBD1 (5 bases). The sequenced material came from naive CD4+ T cells sorted from blood. Subset meaning: CD45RA+ positively selected. The TCR comes from a man younger than 35 in good health. The CDR3 DNA sequence: TGTGCCAGCAGCCTACAGGCGTATACCTACGAGCAGTACTTC. As protein: CASSLQAYTYEQYF.